Below, 25 T cell receptor beta chains from the same sample are listed, as sequenced in a study of blood T cell repertoires in COVID-19. The table came from immunoSEQ multiplex PCR; TCRdb's copy has only in-frame clones and leaves some out. The repertoire holds approximately 350,000 clones, with around 82% as singletons. The material sequenced was peripheral blood. The origin of the receptors is a man younger than 45 with active or convalescent COVID-19.

The chain combines TRBV5-4 with TRBJ2-7; 7 positions agree with TRBD1. The CDR3 loop spans 16 amino acids. J was trimmed by 3 bases and V by 2 bases; bases with no gene match: 11. Germline V gives CDR1 SGHNT, CDR2 YYREEE (reference sequence). CDR3 region: CASSFGADRAYYEQYF. CDR3 nucleotides: TGTGCCAGCAGCTTCGGAGCAGACAGGGCCTACTACGAGCAGTACTTC.

The gene calls are TRBV7-9 and TRBJ1-1; 7 bases align to TRBD1. The CDR3 contains 11 residues. Per germline, CDR1 SEHNR and CDR2 FQNEAQ (reference sequence). Trimming cost V 8 bases and J 7 bases; bases outside gene matches: 4. CDR3 in DNA: TGTGCCAGCCAGGGGGTGGGTGAAGCTTTCTTT. Amino acid sequence: CASQGVGEAFF. Full variable domain (outside the CDR3, taken from reference TRBV7-9 and TRBJ1-1): DTGVSQNPRHKITKRGQNVTFRCDPISEHNRLYWYRQTLGQGPEFLTYFQNEAQLEKSRLLSDRFSAERPKGSFSTLEIQRTEQGDSAMYLCASQGVGEAFFGQGTRLTVV.

In nucleotides, the CDR3 is TGCGCCAGCAGCCAGTGGGGCTACACTGAAGCTTTCTTT. Translating it yields CASSQWGYTEAFF. This chain links TRBV4-1 with TRBJ1-1; a weak D match, TRBD1 (5 bases). Trimming left V 3 bases short and J 3 bases short, with 8 bases between. The CDR3 has 13 residues. Germline CDR1 is MGHRA and CDR2 is YSYEKL.

This chain uses TRBV7-3 with TRBJ2-4; TRBD2 matches 8 bases. With 4 bases clipped from V and 13 bases from J, the junction kept 6 bases outside the gene matches. Looked up from germline, CDR1 is SGHTA and CDR2 is FQGTGA. The CDR3 is made up of 12 amino acids. For the CDR3, the DNA is TGTGCCAGCAGCTCACCAGGGACTAGGCAGTACTTC. It specifies CASSSPGTRQYF.

This chain joins TRBV6-5 and TRBJ1-3; a possible D gene is TRBD1 (6 bases). Germline V gene data show CDR1 as MNHEY and CDR2 as SVGAGI. This CDR3 is built from 14 residues. V lost 7 bases and J 2 bases, leaving 12 bases between the germline ends. CDR3 in amino acids: CASKGQGTGNTIYF. In nucleotides, the CDR3 is TGTGCCAGCAAGGGCCAGGGGACTGGAAACACCATATATTTT.

CDR3 nucleotide sequence: TGCAGCGTTGATATTCAAGGGGGGGACACCGGGGAGCTGTTTTTT. Protein sequence: CSVDIQGGDTGELFF. J is TRBJ2-2 and V is TRBV29-1; maybe TRBD2 (7 bases). Germline CDR1 reads SQVTM; CDR2 reads ANQGSEA. The CDR3 contains 15 residues. V shed 3 bases and J shed 3 bases, with 14 bases lying between them.

The rearrangement links TRBV6-5 to TRBJ2-5; D remains unclear. Germline lookup yields CDR1 MNHEY and CDR2 SVGAGI. With 0 bases removed from V and 5 bases from J, the gap between germline ends came to 10 bases. There are 14 residues in the CDR3. The CDR3 DNA sequence: TGTGCCAGCAGTTACTCGAGTAGTTCGGAGACCCAGTACTTC. It is translated as CASSYSSSSETQYF.

The chain employs TRBV7-9 and TRBJ1-2; TRBD1 might be the D (6 bases). There are 11 residues in the CDR3. Looked up from germline, CDR1 is SEHNR and CDR2 is FQNEAQ (reference sequence). V lost 3 bases and J 12 bases, leaving 11 bases between the germline ends. This CDR3 is CASSLSGENTF. CDR3 nucleotide sequence: TGTGCCAGCAGCTTGTCAGGGGAAAACACCTTC.

This chain connects TRBV5-1 to TRBJ2-2; 7 positions agree with TRBD1. The V and J ends lost 1 base and 3 bases, in that order; junction bases with no gene match: 0. CDR1 is SGHRS and CDR2 is YFSETQ in the germline V gene. This CDR3 spans 14 amino acids. The CDR3 sequence is CASSLQGDTGELFF. Written as DNA, the CDR3 is TGCGCCAGCAGCTTGCAGGGGGACACCGGGGAGCTGTTTTTT.

V is TRBV4-1 and J is TRBJ1-6; 7 positions agree with TRBD1. The CDR3 loop spans 15 amino acids. With 5 bases clipped from V and 10 bases from J, the junction kept 11 bases outside the gene matches. Germline V lookup: CDR1 MGHRA, CDR2 YSYEKL. This chain's CDR3 is CASSIRQGARSPLHF. CDR3 DNA sequence: TGCGCCAGCAGCATAAGACAGGGAGCAAGATCACCCCTCCACTTT.

The chain links TRBV5-1 to TRBJ2-7, with D possibly being TRBD2 (5 bases). Germline V gives CDR1 SGHRS, CDR2 YFSETQ. The CDR3 totals 15 residues. V gave up 1 base and J gave up 7 bases, with 18 bases separating them. CDR3 residues: CASSLPSGGTGEQYF. As DNA, the CDR3 is TGCGCCAGCAGCTTGCCGTCTGGAGGTACGGGGGAGCAGTACTTC.

The chain combines TRBV19 with TRBJ1-2; 9 bases are a match to TRBD1. This CDR3 region has 17 residues. Germline V CDR1 and CDR2: LNHDA, SQIVND (reference sequence). The V segment lost 6 bases and the J segment 4 bases; nucleotides outside the gene matches: 15. The CDR3 sequence: CASRDLLRDRESYGYTF. CDR3 in DNA: TGTGCCAGTAGGGACCTGCTCCGGGACAGGGAATCCTATGGCTACACCTTC.

The J gene is TRBJ1-2, the V gene TRBV28; D uncertain. V lost 3 bases to trimming and J lost 7 bases, with 18 bases between them. From germline, CDR1 is MDHEN and CDR2 SYDVKM. This CDR3 is built from 15 residues. The CDR3 reads CASSFDVARWSGYTF. The CDR3 DNA follows: TGTGCCAGCAGTTTTGATGTAGCCCGTTGGAGTGGCTACACCTTC.

This clone has more than one count but fewer than ten. V usage is TRBV18 and J usage is TRBJ1-1; no reliable D call. Between the trimmed V and J ends, which lost 6 bases and 5 bases, there was a span of 10 bases. Germline values: CDR1 KGHSH, CDR2 LQKENI. The CDR3 length is 12 residues. CDR3 in DNA: TGTGCCAGCTCGTCTTCGGAGACTGAAGCTTTCTTT. It encodes CASSSSETEAFF.

The chain couples TRBV2 to TRBJ1-6; D is perhaps TRBD1 (6 bases). The germline CDR1 and CDR2 sequences are SNHLY and FYNNEI. This CDR3 has 16 amino acids. Trimming stripped 6 bases from V and 0 bases from J, with 12 bases between. Here the CDR3 DNA reads TGTGCCAGCAGGGAGACAGGCGGCTCCTATAATTCACCCCTCCACTTT. Translating gives CASRETGGSYNSPLHF.

The chain links TRBV30 to TRBJ2-7; TRBD1 aligns across 9 bases. CDR3 length: 12 amino acids. CDR1 GTSNPN and CDR2 SVGIG come from the germline V gene (reference sequence). DNA for the CDR3: TGTGCGACCGGGACAGGGACCTACGAGCAGTACTTC. Translating gives CATGTGTYEQYF.

The CDR3 nucleotides read TGTGCCAGCAGCTTAGGGGCAGCAACTGAAGCTTTCTTT. Translating it yields CASSLGAATEAFF. J is TRBJ1-1 and V is TRBV11-2; the D is unclear. The length of the CDR3 is 13 residues. V lost 1 base and J lost 5, with 8 bases in between. Per germline, CDR1 SGHAT and CDR2 FQNNGV. Drawing the rest from reference TRBV11-2 and TRBJ1-1, the complete variable domain is EAGVAQSPRYKIIEKRQSVAFWCNPISGHATLYWYQQILGQGPKLLIQFQNNGVVDDSQLPKDRFSAERLKGVDSTLKIQPAKLEDSAVYLCASSLGAATEAFFGQGTRLTVV.

This chain uses TRBV29-1 with TRBJ1-2; D possibly corresponds to TRBD1 (5 bases). V lost 7 bases and J 3 bases, leaving 12 bases between the germline ends. CDR3 length: 12 amino acids. Germline CDR1 reads SQVTM; CDR2 reads ANQGSEA. In DNA, the CDR3 is TGCAGCGGGGGCCCCGCGGACTATGGCTACACCTTC. It is translated as CSGGPADYGYTF.

The chain is built from TRBV5-6 and TRBJ2-2; 11 bases align to TRBD2. After removal of 5 bases from V and 6 bases from J, the junction contained 6 bases not matched to a gene. Germline V lookup: CDR1 SGHDT, CDR2 YYEEEE. CDR3 size: 15 residues. Written as DNA, the CDR3 is TGTGCCAGCAGACTTAGCGGGGGGGCTCCCGGGGAGCTGTTTTTT. Translating it yields CASRLSGGAPGELFF.

The DNA of the CDR3 is TGTGCCAGCTCACCCCCGACAAACGAGCAGTACTTC. Protein product: CASSPPTNEQYF. The V gene is TRBV18, the J gene TRBJ2-7; D gene ambiguous. CDR3 length equals 12 residues. The V end was cut by 3 bases, the J end by 5 bases, with 8 bases between. The germline V gene encodes CDR1 KGHSH and CDR2 LQKENI. Full variable domain (outside the CDR3, taken from reference TRBV18 and TRBJ2-7): NAGVMQNPRHLVRRRGQEARLRCSPMKGHSHVYWYRQLPEEGLKFMVYLQKENIIDESGMPKERFSAEFPKEGPSILRIQQVVRGDSAAYFCASSPPTNEQYFGPGTRLTVT.

The genes are TRBV29-1 and TRBJ1-5; possible D gene TRBD1, 5 bases. Trimming took 4 bases from V and 2 from J, leaving 9 bases between them. The CDR3 covers 13 residues. Germline CDR1 SQVTM, CDR2 ANQGSEA. The CDR3 region has the DNA TGCAGCGTTGGAAGGGGTGGCAATCAGCCCCAGCATTTT. This gives the protein CSVGRGGNQPQHF. The full variable domain, its missing parts supplied by reference TRBV29-1 and TRBJ1-5, is SAVISQKPSRDICQRGTSLTIQCQVDSQVTMMFWYRQQPGQSLTLIATANQGSEATYESGFVIDKFPISRPNLTFSTLTVSNMSPEDSSIYLCSVGRGGNQPQHFGDGTRLSIL.

The V gene is TRBV19, the J gene TRBJ1-6; no clear D gene. V was trimmed by 2 bases and J by 5 bases, leaving 7 bases between them. CDR1 and CDR2 (germline): LNHDA, SQIVND (reference sequence). The CDR3 consists of 14 residues. CDR3 sequence (DNA): TGTGCCAGTAGTATATGGCTGAATAATTCACCCCTCCACTTT. It codes for CASSIWLNNSPLHF.

This clone was detected only once. This chain joins TRBV7-7 and TRBJ2-2, with D tentatively TRBD2 (7 bases). Germline-derived CDR1 and CDR2 are SSHAT and FNYEAQ (reference sequence). The germline V and J ends were trimmed by 3 bases and 4 bases, with 21 bases remaining between them. This CDR3 contains 18 residues. The CDR3, as DNA: TGTGCCAGCAGCTTCGGTATGCGGGGGCAAGGGAGCACCGGGGAGCTGTTTTTT. Its protein product is CASSFGMRGQGSTGELFF.

This clone came up once. The chain joins TRBV6-2 or TRBV6-3 to TRBJ1-6; D call uncertain. The CDR3 has 12 residues. V was trimmed by 4 bases and J by 9 bases, leaving 7 bases between them. Germline V gene data show CDR1 as MNHEY and CDR2 as SVGEGT. This CDR3 is CASSSRVSPLHF. The CDR3 DNA reads as TGTGCCAGCAGTTCACGGGTTTCACCCCTCCACTTT.

J is TRBJ2-1 and V is TRBV7-2; the D gene is possibly TRBD1 (6 bases). Germline loops: CDR1 SGHTA, CDR2 FQGNSA. The CDR3 loop spans 12 amino acids. Trimming removed 1 base from V and 10 bases from J, with 8 bases in between. The CDR3 sequence is CASSLEQGEQFF. CDR3 in DNA: TGTGCCAGCAGCTTAGAACAGGGAGAGCAGTTCTTC.